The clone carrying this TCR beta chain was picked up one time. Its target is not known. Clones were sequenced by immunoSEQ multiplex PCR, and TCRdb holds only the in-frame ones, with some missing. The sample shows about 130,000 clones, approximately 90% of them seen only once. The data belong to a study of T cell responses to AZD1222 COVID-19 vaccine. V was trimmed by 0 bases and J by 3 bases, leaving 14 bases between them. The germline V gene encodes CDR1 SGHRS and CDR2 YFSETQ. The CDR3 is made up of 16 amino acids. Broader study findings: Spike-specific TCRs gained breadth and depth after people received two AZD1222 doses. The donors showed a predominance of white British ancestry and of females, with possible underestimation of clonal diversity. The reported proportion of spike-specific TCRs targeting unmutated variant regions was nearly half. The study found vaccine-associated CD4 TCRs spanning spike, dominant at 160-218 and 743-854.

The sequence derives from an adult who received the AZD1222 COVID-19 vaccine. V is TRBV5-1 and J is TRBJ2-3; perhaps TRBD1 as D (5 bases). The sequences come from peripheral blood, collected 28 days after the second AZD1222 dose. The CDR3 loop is CASSLAQIRTTDTQYF. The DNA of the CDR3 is TGCGCCAGCAGCTTGGCCCAGATTAGGACAACAGATACGCAGTATTTT. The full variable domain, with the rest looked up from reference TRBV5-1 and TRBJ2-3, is KAGVTQTPRYLIKTRGQQVTLSCSPISGHRSVSWYQQTPGQGLQFLFEYFSETQRNKGNFPGRFSGRQFSNSRSEMNVSTLELGDSALYLCASSLAQIRTTDTQYFGPGTRLTVL.